Each of the 10 T cell receptor beta chains below was sequenced from the same sample in a study of T cells in localized non-small cell lung cancer. Sequencing was performed with immunoSEQ multiplex PCR; in TCRdb, only in-frame clones are kept and a portion is missing. The table lists around 5,400 clones, around 85% of them singletons, with less than 10% in the top ten. The specimen was PBMCs, collected before any cancer treatment. The receptors derive from a woman between 40 and 69 years old with stage II lung adenocarcinoma.

This clone appeared a single time. The chain joins TRBV5-4 to TRBJ2-6, with 7 bases matching TRBD1. Trimming took 5 bases from V and 1 from J; bases not matched to a gene: 6. Germline assignment: CDR1 SGHNT and CDR2 YYREEE (reference sequence). The CDR3 length is 16 residues. The CDR3 is CASRPGQASGANVLTF. For the CDR3, the DNA is TGTGCCAGCAGACCCGGACAGGCGTCTGGGGCCAACGTCCTGACTTTC.

The chain uses TRBV5-1 and TRBJ1-2; D is possibly TRBD1 (6 bases). Between the trimmed V and J ends, which lost 5 bases and 8 bases, there was a span of 13 bases. The CDR3 has 12 residues. Germline CDR1 SGHRS, CDR2 YFSETQ. The CDR3 here is CASRTETGGYTF. The DNA for the CDR3 is TGCGCCAGCAGGACGGAAACAGGGGGCTACACCTTC.

This chain joins TRBV30 and TRBJ1-5; D may be TRBD1 (5 bases). CDR3 size: 14 residues. Trimming left V 7 bases short and J 0 bases short, with 13 bases between. Germline CDR1 is GTSNPN and CDR2 is SVGIG (reference sequence). CDR3 amino acids: CAFSGQNSNQPQHF. The CDR3 nucleotides are TGTGCCTTCTCAGGGCAGAATAGCAATCAGCCCCAGCATTTT.

CDR3 sequence (DNA): TGTGCCAGCAGCTTAGCGTCAGACTCTGGAAACACCATATATTTT. This encodes CASSLASDSGNTIYF. The rearrangement joins TRBV7-8 to TRBJ1-3, with unresolved D. CDR1 and CDR2 (germline): SGHVS, FQNEAQ. The CDR3 is made up of 15 amino acids. Trimming pared 0 bases from V and 0 bases from J, leaving 6 bases between.

The genes are TRBV6-5 and TRBJ2-5, with a weak D call TRBD2 (5 bases). V gave up 7 bases and J gave up 1 base, with 13 bases separating them. The CDR3 has 14 residues. Germline V gives CDR1 MNHEY, CDR2 SVGAGI. The DNA for the CDR3 is TGTGCCAGCAAAATAAGCGGAGCCCAAGAGACCCAGTACTTC. This gives the protein CASKISGAQETQYF.

The chain carries TRBV10-2 and TRBJ1-3; the D is unclear. With 4 bases removed from V and 0 bases from J, the gap between germline ends came to 4 bases. CDR3 size: 13 residues. Germline loops: CDR1 WSHSY, CDR2 SAAADI. The CDR3 DNA sequence: TGCGCCAGCAGTGTGGCCTCTGGAAACACCATATATTTT. This gives the protein CASSVASGNTIYF.

With respect to this clone: The junction shows a germline mismatch at one end, possibly a read error. This rearrangement joins TRBV7-7 to TRBJ2-3; 11 bases line up with TRBD2. This CDR3 comprises 15 residues. Germline V gene sequence: CDR1 SSHAT, CDR2 FNYEAQ (reference sequence). CDR3 sequence reads: CASSPGLAAPDTQYF. CDR3 nucleotides: TGTGCTAGCAGCCCGGGACTAGCGGCCCCAGATACGCAGTATTTT. Filled out from reference TRBV7-7 and TRBJ2-3, the complete variable domain reads GAGVSQSPRYKVTKRGQDVTLRCDPISSHATLYWYQQALGQGPEFLTYFNYEAQPDKSGLPSDRFSAERPEGSISTLTIQRTEQRDSAMYRCASSPGLAAPDTQYFGPGTRLTVL.

CDR3 DNA: TGTGCCAGCAGTTACCACAGGGCCGCCTACGAGCAGTACTTC. This codes for CASSYHRAAYEQYF. V gene TRBV27 combines with J gene TRBJ2-7; D is perhaps TRBD1 (6 bases). Germline CDR1 reads MNHEY; CDR2 reads SMNVEV (reference sequence). The CDR3 is made up of 14 amino acids. The V gene lost 4 bases and the J gene lost 2 bases, with 12 bases spanning the gap.

The chain combines TRBV14 with TRBJ1-1, with 7 bases that match TRBD1. Trimming at V came to 4 bases and at J to 1 base, leaving 6 bases not matched to a gene. The CDR3 spans 15 residues. Germline loops: CDR1 SGHDN, CDR2 FVKESK. The CDR3 loop reads CASSPQGQPNTEAFF. CDR3 DNA: TGTGCCAGCAGCCCACAGGGACAGCCGAACACTGAAGCTTTCTTT.

The chain joins TRBV5-8 to TRBJ1-6; no definite D call. The CDR3 spans 14 residues. The germline CDR1 and CDR2 sequences are SGHTS and YDEGEE. Deletions cut 2 bases from V and 9 bases from J, with 12 bases between. CDR3 bases: TGTGCCAGCAGCTTAAGGCAGGCTCTTTCACCCCTCCACTTT. It is translated as CASSLRQALSPLHF.